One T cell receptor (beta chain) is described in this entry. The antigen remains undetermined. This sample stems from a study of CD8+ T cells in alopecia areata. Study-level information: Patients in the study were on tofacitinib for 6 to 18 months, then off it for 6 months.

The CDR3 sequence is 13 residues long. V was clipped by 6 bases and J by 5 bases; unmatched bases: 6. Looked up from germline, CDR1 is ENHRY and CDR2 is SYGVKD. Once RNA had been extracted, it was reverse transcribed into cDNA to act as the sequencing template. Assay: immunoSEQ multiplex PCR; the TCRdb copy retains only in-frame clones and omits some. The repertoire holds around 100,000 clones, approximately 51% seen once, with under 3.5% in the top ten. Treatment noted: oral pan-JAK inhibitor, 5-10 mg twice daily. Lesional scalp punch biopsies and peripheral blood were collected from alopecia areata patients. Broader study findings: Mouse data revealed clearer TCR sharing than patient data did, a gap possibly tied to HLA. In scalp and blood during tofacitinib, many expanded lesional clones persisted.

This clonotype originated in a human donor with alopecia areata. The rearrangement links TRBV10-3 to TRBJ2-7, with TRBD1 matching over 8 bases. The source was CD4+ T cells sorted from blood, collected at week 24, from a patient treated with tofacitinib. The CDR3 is CAISRDRSHEQYF. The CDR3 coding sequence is TGTGCCATCAGCCGGGACAGGTCCCACGAGCAGTACTTC.